The 14 T cell receptor beta chains listed next were all sequenced from one sample in a study of shared clonotypes between healthy human individuals. This table comes from immunoSEQ multiplex PCR, and its TCRdb copy is limited to in-frame clones, with some not included. The sample lists a few million clones, around 94% seen once, with over 0.12% in the top ten. The sequencing sample was made of naive CD4+ T cells sorted from blood. Stated subset: CD45RA+ positively selected. The receptors here all came from a man aged 18 to 30 in good health.

This chain uses TRBV19 with TRBJ2-7, with TRBD1 as a possible D gene (6 bases). V shed 6 bases and J shed 0 bases, with 12 bases lying between them. Looked up from germline, CDR1 is LNHDA and CDR2 is SQIVND (reference sequence). CDR3 length equals 14 residues. In nucleotides, the CDR3 is TGTGCCAGTAGGCGGACAGATAGCTCCTACGAGCAGTACTTC. Protein product: CASRRTDSSYEQYF.

The chain recombines TRBV2 with TRBJ2-5, with 10 bases lining up with TRBD1. CDR1 is SNHLY and CDR2 is FYNNEI in the germline V gene. The V gene end was trimmed by 8 bases and the J gene end by 4 bases; junction bases not matched to a gene: 13. The CDR3 runs 16 residues. CDR3 residues: CASDTLFDRGRETQYF. DNA for the CDR3: TGTGCCAGCGACACGCTCTTCGACAGGGGGCGAGAGACCCAGTACTTC. Full variable domain (remainder filled in from reference TRBV2 and TRBJ2-5): EPEVTQTPSHQVTQMGQEVILRCVPISNHLYFYWYRQILGQKVEFLVSFYNNEISEKSEIFDDQFSVERPDGSNFTLKIRSTKLEDSAMYFCASDTLFDRGRETQYFGPGTRLLVL.

The chain recombines TRBV12-5 with TRBJ1-2; D call uncertain. CDR3 length equals 17 residues. V was trimmed by 0 bases and J by 6 bases, leaving 20 bases between them. Germline loops: CDR1 LGHNT, CDR2 FRNRAP. CDR3 bases: TGTGCTAGTGGTTTGGTACTCGTCAGGCCCGTTGCTCATGGCTACACCTTC. This translates into CASGLVLVRPVAHGYTF. Full variable domain (outside the CDR3, taken from reference TRBV12-5 and TRBJ1-2): DARVTQTPRHKVTEMGQEVTMRCQPILGHNTVFWYRQTMMQGLELLAYFRNRAPLDDSGMPKDRFSAEMPDATLATLKIQPSEPRDSAVYFCASGLVLVRPVAHGYTFGSGTRLTVV.

Regarding this clone: The same CDR3 can be traced to other DNA sequences in this sample. V gene TRBV5-1 combines with J gene TRBJ2-5; D may match TRBD1 or TRBD2 (5 bases each). This CDR3 spans 14 amino acids. Trimming cost V 0 bases and J 5 bases, with 11 bases left between them. Germline loops: CDR1 SGHRS, CDR2 YFSETQ. The CDR3 loop reads CASSLAPGAETQYF. The CDR3 DNA sequence: TGCGCCAGCAGCTTGGCGCCCGGGGCGGAGACCCAGTACTTC. The complete variable domain, with remaining parts taken from reference TRBV5-1 and TRBJ2-5, reads KAGVTQTPRYLIKTRGQQVTLSCSPISGHRSVSWYQQTPGQGLQFLFEYFSETQRNKGNFPGRFSGRQFSNSRSEMNVSTLELGDSALYLCASSLAPGAETQYFGPGTRLLVL.

The rearrangement uses TRBV7-2 and TRBJ2-5; a weak D match, TRBD1 (7 bases). This CDR3 has 13 residues. Germline CDR1 is SGHTA and CDR2 is FQGNSA. The V end lost 5 bases, the J end lost 2 bases, and 9 bases lay between the germline ends. CDR3 region: CASSAGQQETQYF. The CDR3 DNA reads TGTGCCAGCAGCGCGGGACAGCAAGAGACCCAGTACTTC.

A word on this clone: Other DNA sequences in the same sample also yield this CDR3. This chain joins TRBV18 and TRBJ2-7; 10 positions agree with TRBD1. The CDR3 covers 15 residues. Looked up from germline, CDR1 is KGHSH and CDR2 is LQKENI. J lost 4 bases, V lost 3 bases, and 6 bases had no gene match. The CDR3, as DNA: TGTGCCAGCTCACCTCCGGGACAGGGGTTATACGAGCAGTACTTC. It is translated as CASSPPGQGLYEQYF.

The chain combines TRBV11-2 with TRBJ2-1; 9 nucleotides align to TRBD2. This CDR3 spans 12 amino acids. Germline lookup yields CDR1 SGHAT and CDR2 FQNNGV. Trimming took 2 bases from V and 15 from J; bases not matched to a gene: 5. In DNA form, the CDR3 reads TGTGCCAGCAGCTTAATAGCGGGGGTTCTGTTCTTC. Translating gives CASSLIAGVLFF.

The chain carries TRBV7-2 and TRBJ1-5, with TRBD1 as a possible D gene (5 bases). V was clipped by 4 bases and J by 7 bases, with 17 bases between them. Germline values: CDR1 SGHTA, CDR2 FQGNSA. The CDR3 sequence is 15 residues long. CDR3 DNA: TGTGCCAGCAGCTCGCGGCAGGGTTCAGCCCAGCCCCAGCATTTT. The encoded protein is CASSSRQGSAQPQHF.

V and J are TRBV9 and TRBJ2-3; 10 bases fit TRBD2. CDR1 is SGDLS and CDR2 is YYNGEE in the germline V gene. J gave up 4 bases and V 6 bases, and 8 bases lay outside the gene matches. The CDR3 is made up of 15 amino acids. CDR3 in amino acids: CASTHSGGVSDTQYF. DNA for the CDR3: TGTGCCAGCACCCACAGCGGGGGGGTCTCAGATACGCAGTATTTT. The complete variable domain, with remaining parts taken from reference TRBV9 and TRBJ2-3, reads DSGVTQTPKHLITATGQRVTLRCSPRSGDLSVYWYQQSLDQGLQFLIQYYNGEERAKGNILERFSAQQFPDLHSELNLSSLELGDSALYFCASTHSGGVSDTQYFGPGTRLTVL.

This sequence joins TRBV5-1 and TRBJ2-3; D may be TRBD1 (6 bases). Germline CDR1 is SGHRS and CDR2 is YFSETQ. This CDR3 has 15 residues. V was cut by 4 bases and J by 2 bases, with 14 bases left in between. CDR3 sequence (DNA): TGCGCCAGCAGCCTTATCAGGGGCTACACAGATACGCAGTATTTT. Protein product: CASSLIRGYTDTQYF.

The genes are TRBV7-9 and TRBJ1-4; D uncertain. The CDR3 spans 15 residues. V was shortened by 0 bases and J by 3 bases, with 8 bases between the two germline ends. CDR1 is SEHNR and CDR2 is FQNEAQ in the germline V gene (reference sequence). The CDR3 DNA sequence: TGTGCCAGCAGCTTAGCGATGGCAGCTAATGAAAAACTGTTTTTT. Translated, it gives CASSLAMAANEKLFF. The full variable domain, rest sourced from reference TRBV7-9 and TRBJ1-4, is DTGVSQNPRHKITKRGQNVTFRCDPISEHNRLYWYRQTLGQGPEFLTYFQNEAQLEKSRLLSDRFSAERPKGSFSTLEIQRTEQGDSAMYLCASSLAMAANEKLFFGSGTQLSVL.

CDR3 in amino acids: CASSSGQANNSPLHF. DNA for the CDR3: TGCGCCAGCAGCTCGGGACAGGCGAATAATTCACCCCTCCACTTT. The gene calls are TRBV5-1 and TRBJ1-6, with 8 bases fitting TRBD1. Germline V gene lookup returns CDR1 SGHRS and CDR2 YFSETQ. J was trimmed by 5 bases and V by 3 bases; bases with no gene match: 4. This CDR3 spans 15 amino acids.

This clone was counted a single time. This chain joins TRBV5-6 and TRBJ1-6; 12 positions agree with TRBD1. With V trimmed by 3 bases and J by 6 bases, 4 bases remained unmatched. Germline V gene data show CDR1 as SGHDT and CDR2 as YYEEEE. The CDR3 is 16 amino acids. CDR3 bases: TGTGCCAGCAGCTGGGGGACAGGGGGCTTTAATTCACCCCTCCACTTT. Amino acid sequence: CASSWGTGGFNSPLHF. The full variable domain, its missing parts supplied by reference TRBV5-6 and TRBJ1-6, is DAGVTQSPTHLIKTRGQQVTLRCSPKSGHDTVSWYQQALGQGPQFIFQYYEEEERQRGNFPDRFSGHQFPNYSSELNVNALLLGDSALYLCASSWGTGGFNSPLHFGNGTRLTVT.

V is TRBV5-8 and J is TRBJ2-6; D is unresolved. CDR3 length: 16 residues. Per the germline V gene, CDR1 is SGHTS and CDR2 is YDEGEE. The V end was cut by 1 base, the J end by 3 bases, with 11 bases between. CDR3 DNA sequence: TGTGCCAGCAGCTTGCGAATTTGGCATGGGGCCAACGTCCTGACTTTC. It is translated as CASSLRIWHGANVLTF.